In its sample, the clone carrying this T cell receptor beta chain was seen many times. The antigen remains undetermined. Stated time point: patch test 1, 2 weeks after DPC sensitization. Treatment specified: therapeutic diphenylcyclopropenone sensitization with weekly scalp DPC. This CDR3 region has 16 residues. J was trimmed by 4 bases and V by 2 bases; bases with no gene match: 9. The germline V gene has CDR1 LGHDT and CDR2 YNNKEL (reference sequence). This sample stems from a study of human T cells and chemical hapten exposure. Turning to the study itself: Diagnoses of alopecia areata, totalis or universalis occurred in mostly female patients. Findings and limits, study-wide: The study found expanded TCRs formed significantly more large CDR3 similarity clusters than controls.

A single record per CDR3 protein comes from TCRdb applying MiXCR to the RACE reads. The data contain tens of thousands of distinct CDR3 sequences, approximately 11% of them singletons. This specimen consisted of whole blood, obtained in connection with sensitization to the hapten diphenylcyclopropenone (DPC). The rearrangement joins TRBV3-1 to TRBJ2-7; 9 positions agree with TRBD2. The sequence came from a woman aged 45-60 years with alopecia areata. Some clones in this sample may be carry-over from other donors' samples. Here the CDR3 reads CASSQSYSGGVYEQYF. CDR3 bases: TGTGCCAGCAGCCAATCTTATAGCGGGGGTGTGTACGAGCAGTACTTC.